This T cell receptor beta chain was sequenced for a study of T cell responses to AZD1222 COVID-19 vaccine. Some clones are missing from TCRdb's copy, which holds only in-frame ones; the method was immunoSEQ multiplex PCR. The sample gives more than 95,000 clones, around nine tenths of which show up once; approximately 19% is in the top ten. A word on this clone: Its antigen remains unknown.

Findings and limits, study-wide: Donor demographics were predominantly white British with a female majority; clonal diversity may be underestimated. No repertoire was sampled before or during the peak T cell response, only after it. Rises in breadth and depth of Spike-specific TCRs came after two AZD1222 doses. Among those given AZD1222, only five to seven were seropositive at baseline.

The CDR3 runs 14 residues. From germline, CDR1 is SEHNR and CDR2 FQNEAQ (reference sequence). V lost 1 base and J 5 bases, leaving 9 bases between the germline ends. This TCR was recovered from an adult in good health. The input for sequencing was peripheral blood, taken on day 0 of AZD1222 vaccination. The gene calls are TRBV7-9 and TRBJ2-1; a possible D gene is TRBD1 (6 bases). The CDR3 loop is CASSLDRADNEQFF. DNA for the CDR3: TGTGCCAGCAGCTTAGACAGGGCAGACAATGAGCAGTTCTTC. The variable domain in full, with the rest retrieved from reference TRBV7-9 and TRBJ2-1, is DTGVSQNPRHKITKRGQNVTFRCDPISEHNRLYWYRQTLGQGPEFLTYFQNEAQLEKSRLLSDRFSAERPKGSFSTLEIQRTEQGDSAMYLCASSLDRADNEQFFGPGTRLTVL.